A selection of T cell receptor beta chains follows, all from one sample in a study of blood T cells in healthy people across ages. TCRdb passed the 5' RACE reads through MiXCR, listing each CDR3 protein once. The profile shows 700,000 to 950,000 distinct CDR3 sequences, around 40% of them singletons. Sequencing was done on a sample of blood. These receptors were collected from a woman aged 55-69 years in good health. The CDR3 runs from the conserved cysteine through the conserved F or W. The D gene is left open where the match is weak. Only some rows state a clone size, as once, few, many or a class for expanded clones.

J gene	clone size	D gene	V gene	CDR3 DNA	CDR3 protein
TRBJ1-2	.	TRBD1	TRBV20-1	TGCAGTGCTAGAAATCCCGGACAGGGGGCTTATGGCTACACCTTC	CSARNPGQGAYGYTF
TRBJ1-4	.	.	TRBV4-3	TGCGCCAGCAGCCAAGACCCCGGGGGGAGATGGGAAGGACTGTTTTTT	CASSQDPGGRWEGLFF
TRBJ2-5	many	.	TRBV4-2	TGTGCCAGCAGCCAAGTTTCAGAAGGAGAGACCCAGTACTTC	CASSQVSEGETQYF
TRBJ2-7	.	TRBD1	TRBV12-3/TRBV12-4	TGTGCCAGCAGCAATACGGGACAGGGGGGCCTCGAGCAGTACTTC	CASSNTGQGGLEQYF
TRBJ1-3	once	.	TRBV6-5	TGTGCCAGCAGCCTTACGAGGGGAGCTGGAAACACCATATATTTT	CASSLTRGAGNTIYF
TRBJ1-2	.	.	TRBV4-3	TGCGCCAGCAGCCAAGAAGGCGGACTTTGTGGCTACACCTTC	CASSQEGGLCGYTF
TRBJ2-3	few	.	TRBV20-1	TGCAGTGCTAGAGATCGTGGGAGCGCCACAGATACGCAGTATTTT	CSARDRGSATDTQYF
TRBJ2-6	.	.	TRBV27	TGTGCCAGCAGCCTCGGCGATAGATCATCTGGGGCCAACGTCCTGACTTTC	CASSLGDRSSGANVLTF
TRBJ2-7	.	.	TRBV28	TGTGCCAGCAGTTTCTTGTCCGGGACGGTCTCCTACGAGCAGTACTTC	CASSFLSGTVSYEQYF
TRBJ2-5	.	TRBD2	TRBV20-1	TGCAGTGCTACGATCATAGCGGGAGTGGGAGAGACCCAGTACTTC	CSATIIAGVGETQYF
TRBJ2-5	.	.	TRBV20-1	TGCAGTGCTCCTACAGGGCTGGGCCAAGAGACCCAGTACTTC	CSAPTGLGQETQYF
TRBJ2-1	once	TRBD1	TRBV10-3	TGTGCCATCAACCTAGACAGGGGGTTGATCGATGAGCAGTTCTTC	CAINLDRGLIDEQFF
TRBJ1-6	.	TRBD1	TRBV10-3	TGTGCCATCAGTTCGACAGGGAACGATTCACCCCTCCACTTT	CAISSTGNDSPLHF
TRBJ2-3	.	TRBD2	TRBV20-1	TGCAGTGCTACTTCTAGGCGGGGGATCACAGATACGCAGTATTTT	CSATSRRGITDTQYF
TRBJ2-1	.	TRBD2	TRBV20-1	TGCAGTGCTAGAGACACGGGACTATCCCCCCATGAGCAGTTCTTC	CSARDTGLSPHEQFF
TRBJ1-2	.	.	TRBV7-9	TGTGCCAGCAGACCCGAAGTAAGCGATGGCTACACCTTC	CASRPEVSDGYTF
TRBJ2-5	.	TRBD1	TRBV12-3/TRBV12-4	TGTGCCAGCACTCAAGAGACAGGGTTAGGGGAGACCCAGTACTTC	CASTQETGLGETQYF
TRBJ2-3	few	.	TRBV24-1	TGTGCCACCAGTGAGGCGACCAGGGAAGATACGCAGTATTTT	CATSEATREDTQYF
TRBJ1-1	few	.	TRBV20-1	TGCAGTGTGTTGTCTCAGGACGGTGGGGCTTTCTTT	CSVLSQDGGAFF
TRBJ1-1	.	.	TRBV3-1	TGTGCCAGCAGCCAAGAGTCTGGGGGGTCCACTGAAGCTTTCTTT	CASSQESGGSTEAFF
TRBJ2-3	.	TRBD2	TRBV6-1	TGTGCCAGCAGTAAACTAGCGGGGGAGGACCTTAGCACAGATACGCAGTATTTT	CASSKLAGEDLSTDTQYF
TRBJ1-2	.	.	TRBV18	TGTGCCAGCTCCGCATCCTCGACAGGCCAATATGGCTACACCTTC	CASSASSTGQYGYTF
TRBJ2-1	.	.	TRBV20-1	TGCAGTGCTAGATTAGAGGGGAGACCCTACAATGAGCAGTTCTTC	CSARLEGRPYNEQFF
TRBJ2-5	.	TRBD2	TRBV3-1	TGTGCCAGCAGCCCTCATAGCGGGACGTACCAAGAGACCCAGTACTTC	CASSPHSGTYQETQYF
TRBJ1-5	.	.	TRBV3-1	TGTGCCAGCAGCCAAGGGGGACACTTTAGTGATCAGCCCCAGCATTTT	CASSQGGHFSDQPQHF
TRBJ1-1	.	TRBD1	TRBV7-9	TGTGCCAGCAGCTCCCGGGACAGATACACTGAAGCTTTCTTT	CASSSRDRYTEAFF
TRBJ1-1	.	.	TRBV12-3/TRBV12-4	TGTGCCGGCAATCCCCGGAGGGGTGCTGAAGCTTTCTTT	CAGNPRRGAEAFF
TRBJ2-7	few	.	TRBV7-6	TGTGCCAGCATCGGCTACGAGCAGTACTTC	CASIGYEQYF
TRBJ1-2	few	.	TRBV10-3	TGTGCCATCAGTGAGTCCAGGGATAGCAAGGGAGGGGCCTATGGCTACACCTTC	CAISESRDSKGGAYGYTF
TRBJ1-4	.	.	TRBV7-9	TGTGCCAGCAGCGAACGACAGCTTAATGAAAAACTGTTTTTT	CASSERQLNEKLFF
TRBJ2-5	.	.	TRBV28	TGTGCCAGCAGTTATACTGCCGGACAGCCCAGGGTGGATAATGAGCAGTACTTC	CASSYTAGQPRVDNEQYF
TRBJ2-1	.	.	TRBV20-1	TGCAGTGCTAGAGATCGGGTGGGGGCCGGTAATGAGCAGTTCTTC	CSARDRVGAGNEQFF
TRBJ2-7	.	.	TRBV7-2	TGTGCCAGCACCTTCCCCGGGGAGTTATACGAGCAGTACTTC	CASTFPGELYEQYF
TRBJ2-1	few	TRBD2	TRBV9	TGTGCCAGCAGCTTGCAAGCGGGAGCGGGGAATGAGCAGTTCTTC	CASSLQAGAGNEQFF
TRBJ1-2	few	.	TRBV29-1	TGCAGCGTTTTTTGGGGGCTCGGCTACACCTTC	CSVFWGLGYTF
TRBJ2-5	.	.	TRBV10-3	TGTGCCATCAATCAGGGGGGGGAAGAGACCCAGTACTTC	CAINQGGEETQYF
TRBJ2-6	few	.	TRBV23-1	TGCGCCAGCAGTCAATCGACTGGGCCCCCTCTTTCTGGGGCCAACGTCCTGACTTTC	CASSQSTGPPLSGANVLTF
TRBJ2-7	.	TRBD2	TRBV25-1	TGTGCCAGCAGTGGAACAAGCGGGAACGCCTACGAGCAGTACTTC	CASSGTSGNAYEQYF
TRBJ2-6	few	.	TRBV6-2/TRBV6-3	TGTGCCAGCAGTTACCTCTCTGGGGCCAACGTCCTGACTTTC	CASSYLSGANVLTF
TRBJ2-3	few	.	TRBV10-3	TGTGCCATCAGTGACGGTGAAGGGATGAAAGATACGCAGTATTTT	CAISDGEGMKDTQYF
TRBJ2-3	.	TRBD2	TRBV20-1	TGCAGTGCTAGAGATGAGGGAGGGTACCCAGATACGCAGTATTTT	CSARDEGGYPDTQYF
TRBJ1-2	.	TRBD1	TRBV28	TGTGCCAGCAGAAGGACAGGGGGCGCGTATGGCTACACCTTC	CASRRTGGAYGYTF
TRBJ1-2	.	.	TRBV11-2	TGTGCCAGCAGCTTATACGGGGCAGCTGCTAACTATGGCTACACCTTC	CASSLYGAAANYGYTF
TRBJ1-2	.	.	TRBV9	TGTGCCAGCAGCCCCGCGGGATTAGATGGCTACACCTTC	CASSPAGLDGYTF
TRBJ2-7	few	TRBD1	TRBV27	TGTGCCAGCACCAGAGGTCCCCCGGGACAGGGGGCGTACGAGCAGTACTTC	CASTRGPPGQGAYEQYF
TRBJ1-1	.	.	TRBV7-3	TGTGCCAGCAGGCCGACAGGAGGAAGCACTGAAGCTTTCTTT	CASRPTGGSTEAFF
TRBJ2-6	.	.	TRBV11-2	TGTGCCAGCAGCCCCGGGCACAGCTCTGGGGCCAACGTCCTGACTTTC	CASSPGHSSGANVLTF
TRBJ1-5	.	.	TRBV18	TGTGCCAGCTCACCACGGGAAGGACAGCCCCAGCATTTT	CASSPREGQPQHF